This entry lists 26 T cell receptor beta chains sequenced from one sample in a study of T-cell memory formation after mild COVID-19. TCRdb reprocessed the 5' RACE reads via MiXCR and lists one record per CDR3 protein. The sample holds around 430,000 distinct CDR3 sequences, roughly 15% seen once. Sequencing was performed on PBMCs or a T cell subset sorted from them (not recorded which). The receptors were gathered from a man in his late teens or twenties who had mild COVID-19 (a few samples of this study predate the infection). Cell type and time point are not known.

The table lists this clonotype with a few counts. This rearrangement joins TRBV4-1 to TRBJ2-1, with D possibly being TRBD2 (6 bases). This CDR3 spans 15 amino acids. In germline, CDR1 is MGHRA, CDR2 YSYEKL. The germline V and J ends were trimmed by 5 bases and 2 bases, with 13 bases remaining between them. CDR3 residues: CASSSGGATYNEQFF. CDR3 nucleotides: TGCGCCAGCAGCTCTGGCGGGGCTACCTACAATGAGCAGTTCTTC.

J is TRBJ2-7 and V is TRBV6-6; 10 nucleotides align to TRBD2. Germline V gives CDR1 MNHNY, CDR2 SVGAGI (reference sequence). With 5 bases clipped from V and 5 bases from J, the junction kept 6 bases outside the gene matches. The CDR3 is 14 residues long. The CDR3 DNA follows: TGTGCCAGCAGTGAAAGCGGGGGGGCTGACGAGCAGTACTTC. It specifies CASSESGGADEQYF.

CDR3 DNA: TGCAGCGCCCTCCGGACAGGGACCTTCGGGGAGACCCAGTACTTC. This gives the protein CSALRTGTFGETQYF. The V call is TRBV29-1, the J call TRBJ2-5; 8 nucleotides line up with TRBD1. The CDR3 contains 15 residues. In germline, CDR1 is SQVTM, CDR2 ANQGSEA. After removal of 7 bases from V and 5 bases from J, the junction contained 15 bases not matched to a gene.

The chain uses TRBV29-1 and TRBJ2-4; 9 nucleotides align to TRBD1. Germline V gene lookup returns CDR1 SQVTM and CDR2 ANQGSEA. The CDR3 totals 13 residues. CDR3 DNA: TGCAGTGCCCTCCGGGACAGGGACAACATTCAGTACTTC. Translating gives CSALRDRDNIQYF.

This clonotype has a handful of counts. The chain links TRBV6-4 to TRBJ2-1; D is perhaps TRBD2 (5 bases). Trimming pared 4 bases from V and 4 bases from J, leaving 14 bases between. Germline V gene sequence: CDR1 MRHNA, CDR2 SNTAGT. The CDR3 extends over 15 amino acids. CDR3 sequence: CASSVMFGDYNEQFF. The CDR3 DNA sequence: TGTGCCAGCAGTGTAATGTTCGGGGATTACAATGAGCAGTTCTTC.

J is TRBJ2-3 and V is TRBV28; D is perhaps TRBD1 (6 bases). This CDR3 spans 20 amino acids. Germline V CDR1 and CDR2: MDHEN, SYDVKM. Trimming pared 3 bases from V and 5 bases from J, leaving 30 bases between. CDR3 coding DNA: TGTGCCAGCAGTTTGGACAGTCCCCAGAGTGGTAGAACGGCGCAAGATACGCAGTATTTT. Translating it yields CASSLDSPQSGRTAQDTQYF.

This clonotype showed up just a few times. This chain joins TRBV5-1 and TRBJ2-3; 7 bases are a match to TRBD2. Germline CDR1 is SGHRS and CDR2 is YFSETQ. J gave up 2 bases and V 0 bases, and 6 bases lay outside the gene matches. CDR3 size: 16 residues. Here the CDR3 DNA reads TGCGCCAGCAGCTTGGGGCCTAGCGGCTACACAGATACGCAGTATTTT. Protein product: CASSLGPSGYTDTQYF.

This clonotype has only a few counts. This chain links TRBV29-1 with TRBJ1-1, with D unresolved. V lost 4 bases, J lost 5 bases, and 11 bases lay in between. The CDR3 is 12 amino acids. Germline V gene sequence: CDR1 SQVTM, CDR2 ANQGSEA. CDR3 amino acids: CSVGYLGTEAFF. CDR3 DNA: TGCAGCGTTGGTTACTTGGGAACTGAAGCTTTCTTT.

The chain has TRBV27 and TRBJ2-7; TRBD1 might be the D (5 bases). Germline V CDR1 and CDR2: MNHEY, SMNVEV (reference sequence). The CDR3 is made up of 13 amino acids. Trimming left V 6 bases short and J 6 bases short, with 15 bases between. The CDR3 region is CASSRQGFSEQYF. CDR3 DNA: TGTGCCAGCAGCAGGCAGGGATTCTCCGAGCAGTACTTC.

The V call is TRBV6-2 or TRBV6-3, the J call TRBJ1-5; D gene unclear. The V end was cut by 0 bases, the J end by 0 bases, with 27 bases between. This CDR3 region has 22 residues. Germline V lookup: CDR1 MNHEY, CDR2 SVGEGT. The DNA for the CDR3 is TGTGCCAGCAGTTACTCGTTCGAACTACCCCGGCCCCAAGTCGATAGCAATCAGCCCCAGCATTTT. It codes for CASSYSFELPRPQVDSNQPQHF.

The chain's CDR3 is CASSQQSYEQYF. The DNA for the CDR3 is TGTGCCAGCAGCCAACAGTCCTACGAGCAGTACTTC. J is TRBJ2-7 and V is TRBV3-1; D is unclear. V was pared by 2 bases and J by 1 base, with 3 bases between. Germline CDR1 and CDR2: LGHDT and YNNKEL (reference sequence). CDR3 length equals 12 residues.

This clonotype was seen only a few times. The chain joins TRBV7-2 to TRBJ1-6; D is possibly TRBD1 (6 bases). The CDR3 sequence is 15 residues long. V dropped 0 bases and J dropped 7 bases, with 10 bases sitting between them. Looked up from germline, CDR1 is SGHTA and CDR2 is FQGNSA. The CDR3 DNA follows: TGTGCCAGCAGCTTAGCGGGGGGCCGCAATTCACCCCTCCACTTT. Translated, it gives CASSLAGGRNSPLHF.

The V and J genes are TRBV2 and TRBJ2-2; 7 bases fit TRBD1. Germline values: CDR1 SNHLY, CDR2 FYNNEI. Germline trimming cut 6 bases from V and 6 bases from J; bases unmatched to any gene: 7. The length of the CDR3 is 14 residues. CDR3 nucleotide sequence: TGTGCCAGCAGCGAGACAGGGATCCCCGGGGAGCTGTTTTTT. Protein: CASSETGIPGELFF. The full variable domain, completed using reference TRBV2 and TRBJ2-2, is EPEVTQTPSHQVTQMGQEVILRCVPISNHLYFYWYRQILGQKVEFLVSFYNNEISEKSEIFDDQFSVERPDGSNFTLKIRSTKLEDSAMYFCASSETGIPGELFFGEGSRLTVL.

CDR3 sequence reads: CASSQDRSQSSGNTIYF. The CDR3 DNA sequence: TGCGCCAGCAGCCAAGACAGATCTCAAAGCTCTGGAAACACCATATATTTT. The rearrangement joins TRBV4-3 to TRBJ1-3; D is unclear. The CDR3 extends over 17 amino acids. Germline values: CDR1 LGHNA, CDR2 YSLEER. V was cut by 0 bases and J by 0 bases, with 12 bases left in between.

This clonotype was counted a few times. Here the CDR3 reads CASSRARFMQETQYF. The CDR3, as DNA: TGTGCCAGCAGTCGTGCTAGGTTCATGCAAGAGACCCAGTACTTC. The rearrangement links TRBV28 to TRBJ2-5; D is unresolved. The CDR3 sequence is 15 residues long. CDR1 and CDR2 (germline): MDHEN, SYDVKM. Trimming stripped 5 bases from V and 2 bases from J, with 15 bases between.

The chain is built from TRBV5-1 and TRBJ2-3; D unclear. In germline, CDR1 is SGHRS, CDR2 YFSETQ. Trimming took off 2 bases at V and 4 bases at J, with 5 bases between the two ends. The CDR3 extends over 12 amino acids. The CDR3 sequence is CASSFNSDTQYF. CDR3 in DNA: TGCGCCAGCAGCTTCAATTCAGATACGCAGTATTTT.

This clonotype showed up many times. The chain employs TRBV29-1 and TRBJ1-2, with D possibly being TRBD1 (5 bases). Trimming left V 7 bases short and J 2 bases short, with 17 bases between. This CDR3 has 14 residues. CDR1 SQVTM and CDR2 ANQGSEA come from the germline V gene. This CDR3 reads CSAERGVENYGYTF. CDR3 sequence (DNA): TGCAGCGCCGAACGAGGGGTGGAGAACTATGGCTACACCTTC. Complete variable domain (other parts from reference TRBV29-1 and TRBJ1-2): SAVISQKPSRDICQRGTSLTIQCQVDSQVTMMFWYRQQPGQSLTLIATANQGSEATYESGFVIDKFPISRPNLTFSTLTVSNMSPEDSSIYLCSAERGVENYGYTFGSGTRLTVV.

This clonotype appeared a few times. The chain combines TRBV3-1 with TRBJ1-4; a possible D gene is TRBD1 (6 bases). Germline values: CDR1 LGHDT, CDR2 YNNKEL (reference sequence). The CDR3 runs 14 residues. Trimming pared 1 base from V and 6 bases from J, leaving 9 bases between. Here the CDR3 DNA reads TGTGCCAGCAGCCAAGGGACAGTGCATGAAAAACTGTTTTTT. Protein: CASSQGTVHEKLFF.

This clonotype was found a few times. The chain is built from TRBV7-3 and TRBJ2-7; D may be TRBD1 (7 bases). Per germline, CDR1 SGHTA and CDR2 FQGTGA. The CDR3 is 15 residues long. Between the trimmed V and J ends, which lost 3 bases and 2 bases, there was a span of 14 bases. CDR3 protein: CASSLRRGTAYEQYF. DNA for the CDR3: TGTGCCAGCAGCTTGAGGAGGGGGACAGCCTACGAGCAGTACTTC.

This clonotype was recorded at least ten times. The rearrangement uses TRBV5-1 and TRBJ2-3; D ambiguous. Germline loops: CDR1 SGHRS, CDR2 YFSETQ. The CDR3 has 16 residues. V was pared by 0 bases and J by 4 bases, with 15 bases between. The CDR3 region is CASSLGELGKADTQYF. CDR3 in DNA: TGCGCCAGCAGCTTGGGCGAGCTCGGAAAAGCAGATACGCAGTATTTT. Complete variable domain (other parts from reference TRBV5-1 and TRBJ2-3): KAGVTQTPRYLIKTRGQQVTLSCSPISGHRSVSWYQQTPGQGLQFLFEYFSETQRNKGNFPGRFSGRQFSNSRSEMNVSTLELGDSALYLCASSLGELGKADTQYFGPGTRLTVL.

This rearrangement joins TRBV20-1 to TRBJ2-2, with D perhaps matching TRBD1 (7 bases). Germline values: CDR1 DFQATT, CDR2 SNEGSKA (reference sequence). V gave up 7 bases and J gave up 7 bases, with 13 bases separating them. CDR3 length: 12 amino acids. The CDR3 reads CSVQGEVGELFF. Written as DNA, the CDR3 is TGCAGTGTCCAGGGGGAGGTCGGGGAGCTGTTTTTT.

The chain combines TRBV5-6 with TRBJ2-5, with D maybe TRBD1 (5 bases). V lost 1 base to trimming and J lost 5 bases, with 12 bases between them. This CDR3 is 14 amino acids long. The V gene's germline CDR1 is SGHDT and CDR2 YYEEEE. The DNA of the CDR3 is TGTGCCAGCAGCTTGTCCGGCAGGGCCGAGACCCAGTACTTC. Amino acids: CASSLSGRAETQYF.

This chain links TRBV6-5 with TRBJ1-5; D gene uncertain. Trimming left V 1 base short and J 0 bases short, with 10 bases between. The germline gives CDR1 MNHEY, CDR2 SVGAGI. The CDR3 extends over 16 amino acids. CDR3 sequence: CASSYFPHNSNQPQHF. As DNA, the CDR3 is TGTGCCAGCAGTTACTTTCCGCATAATAGCAATCAGCCCCAGCATTTT.

In this sample, this clonotype turned up a few times. The V gene is TRBV28, the J gene TRBJ1-6; no firm D call. The CDR3 is made up of 13 amino acids. Germline V gene lookup returns CDR1 MDHEN and CDR2 SYDVKM. The germline V and J ends were trimmed by 5 bases and 3 bases, with 5 bases remaining between them. The CDR3 here is CASSTNYNSPLHF. For the CDR3, the DNA is TGTGCCAGCAGTACAAACTATAATTCACCCCTCCACTTT.

In this sample, this clonotype turned up a few times. This chain links TRBV4-2 with TRBJ2-5; TRBD2 matches 10 bases. The CDR3 extends over 14 amino acids. The V and J ends lost 8 bases and 2 bases, in that order; junction bases with no gene match: 5. From germline, CDR1 is LGHNA and CDR2 YNFKEQ. CDR3: CASGEAGGQETQYF. The CDR3 DNA reads TGTGCCAGCGGAGAAGCGGGGGGGCAAGAGACCCAGTACTTC.

The V gene is TRBV11-2, the J gene TRBJ2-5, with 10 bases matching TRBD1. Germline loops: CDR1 SGHAT, CDR2 FQNNGV. The CDR3 is made up of 15 amino acids. J gave up 5 bases and V 2 bases, and 5 bases lay outside the gene matches. Written as DNA, the CDR3 is TGTGCCAGCAGCTTACTGACAGGGGGCTTTGAGACCCAGTACTTC. Amino acid sequence: CASSLLTGGFETQYF.